What follows describes a single TCR beta chain. The target antigen is unknown. The data were obtained in a study of cytotoxic CD8 clonotypes in ibrutinib-treated CLL. Study context: After median roughly 70 months, approximately 14 stayed in remission, approximately twelve progressed; responses roughly 25 partial, 2 complete. Study results and caveats: Public clonotypes showed up rarely, and on treatment they shrank or held steady. Sampling times differed between sustained-remission and progressing patients.

Using immunoSEQ multiplex PCR, the repertoire was profiled, and TCRdb retains in-frame clones only, with some absent. Found here are 150,000 to 200,000 clones, 72% of them singletons; the top ten hold roughly an eighth. Genomic DNA (around 2 micrograms) was obtained from cryopreserved PBMCs for construction of TCR beta libraries. The receptor's source is a human donor with chronic lymphocytic leukemia. The sample was PBMCs, taken after 24 months of ibrutinib treatment.

The CDR3: CARSTPGRAWVDYGYTF. As DNA, the CDR3 is TGTGCCAGAAGTACCCCCGGCAGGGCATGGGTAGACTATGGCTACACCTTC. V is TRBV5-3 and J is TRBJ1-2; maybe TRBD1 (5 bases). TRBV5-3 falls under the ORF class, with uncertain function. V was pared by 5 bases and J by 3 bases, with 23 bases between. The CDR3 consists of 17 residues.